A selection of T cell receptor beta chains follows, all from one sample in a study of early T cells in non-severe SARS-CoV-2 infection. TCRdb recomputed calls from the 5' RACE reads with MiXCR, one row per CDR3 protein. The sample shows tens of thousands of distinct CDR3 sequences, about 6.5% of them seen only once. The input for sequencing was whole blood, taken at baseline. All receptors come from an adult who was a healthcare worker with PCR-confirmed SARS-CoV-2 infection or an uninfected control (not recorded which). CDR3s include the opening cysteine and the closing phenylalanine or tryptophan. D genes are given only for firm matches. Size is stated for part of the rows, as once, few or many counts, or as a class when the clone is expanded.

clone_size j_call v_call d_call cdr3_aa cdr3_nt
- TRBJ1-6 TRBV6-6 - CASSPLGRLNSPLHF TGTGCCAGCAGTCCCCTCGGGAGGCTTAATTCACCCCTCCACTTT
- TRBJ1-5 TRBV6-6 - CASSYVPNQPQHF TGTGCCAGCAGTTACGTCCCTAATCAGCCCCAGCATTTT
many TRBJ1-4 TRBV18 - CASSPRTDNEKLFF TGTGCCAGCTCACCACGAACAGATAATGAAAAACTGTTTTTT
- TRBJ2-7 TRBV2 TRBD2 CAGLAGLSYEQYF TGTGCCGGTTTAGCGGGGCTCTCCTACGAGCAGTACTTC
many TRBJ2-5 TRBV3-1 TRBD2 CASSRLAGSEAGETQYF TGTGCCAGCAGCCGACTAGCGGGGTCAGAGGCGGGAGAGACCCAGTACTTC
few TRBJ2-4 TRBV7-9 - CASSLLAKNIQYF TGTGCCAGCAGCTTGCTAGCCAAAAACATTCAGTACTTC
few TRBJ2-4 TRBV18 - CASSLSTGLAKNIQYF TGTGCCAGCTCCCTCTCCACGGGACTAGCCAAAAACATTCAGTACTTC
many TRBJ2-7 TRBV20-1 TRBD1 CSARSLTGTGVYEQYF TGCAGTGCTAGGTCTCTTACCGGGACAGGAGTATACGAGCAGTACTTC
- TRBJ2-3 TRBV12-3/TRBV12-4 - CASSLLSYTDTQYF TGTGCCAGCAGCCTCCTGTCCTACACAGATACGCAGTATTTT
many TRBJ2-2 TRBV7-8 - CASSPTPGELFF TGTGCCAGCAGCCCCACTCCCGGGGAGCTGTTTTTT